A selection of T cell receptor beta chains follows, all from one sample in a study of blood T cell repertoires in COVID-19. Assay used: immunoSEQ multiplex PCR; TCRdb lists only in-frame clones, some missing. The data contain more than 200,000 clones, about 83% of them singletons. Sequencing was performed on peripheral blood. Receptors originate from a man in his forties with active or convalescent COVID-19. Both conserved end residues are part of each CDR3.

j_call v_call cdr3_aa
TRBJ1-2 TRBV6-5 CASSYNGGSLNGYTF
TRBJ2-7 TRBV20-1 CSALNSYEQYF
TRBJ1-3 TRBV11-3 CASSLARNTIYF
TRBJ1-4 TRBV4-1 CASSQGQKPNEKLFF
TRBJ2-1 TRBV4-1 CASSQGGPGSSYNEQFF
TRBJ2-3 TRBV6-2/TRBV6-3 CASSHSGFSTDTQYF
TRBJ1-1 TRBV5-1 CASHTGRTDTDTEAFF
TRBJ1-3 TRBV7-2 CASSLGAGVNTIYF
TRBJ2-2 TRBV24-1 CATWGGGAGELFF
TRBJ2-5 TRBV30 CAWSVRRERWETQYF